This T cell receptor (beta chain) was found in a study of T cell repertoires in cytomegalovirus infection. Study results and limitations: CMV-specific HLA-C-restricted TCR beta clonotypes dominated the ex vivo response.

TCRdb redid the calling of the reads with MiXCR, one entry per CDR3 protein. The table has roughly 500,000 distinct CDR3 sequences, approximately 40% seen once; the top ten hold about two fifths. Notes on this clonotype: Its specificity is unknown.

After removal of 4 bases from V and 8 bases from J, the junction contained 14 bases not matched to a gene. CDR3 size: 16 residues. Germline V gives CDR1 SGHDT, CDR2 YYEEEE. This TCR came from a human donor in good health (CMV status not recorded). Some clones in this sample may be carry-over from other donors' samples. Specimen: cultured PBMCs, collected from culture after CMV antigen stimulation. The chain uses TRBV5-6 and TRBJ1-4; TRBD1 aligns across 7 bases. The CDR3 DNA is TGTGCCAGCAGCGAAGCCGGGACAGACCCGGGGGAAAAACTGTTTTTT. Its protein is CASSEAGTDPGEKLFF. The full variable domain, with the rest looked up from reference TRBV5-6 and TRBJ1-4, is DAGVTQSPTHLIKTRGQQVTLRCSPKSGHDTVSWYQQALGQGPQFIFQYYEEEERQRGNFPDRFSGHQFPNYSSELNVNALLLGDSALYLCASSEAGTDPGEKLFFGSGTQLSVL.